This TCR beta chain was sequenced for a study of CD8 T cells in Susac syndrome (dated by TCRdb to about 2019). Describing the broader study: Repertoire sequencing was used to test whether CD8+ T cell activation and differentiation in Susac syndrome was antigen driven.

CDR1 and CDR2 are drawn from the germline V gene (reference sequence): LGHDT, YNNKEL. The V and J ends are trimmed by 0 bases and 8 bases, leaving 8 bases between them. The CDR3 holds 13 amino acids from the cysteine to the phenylalanine. Just the 39-base CDR3 DNA is kept, in frame starting at base 1. High-throughput TCR beta sequencing profiled peripheral blood CD8+ and CD4+ T cells from healthy donors, Susac syndrome patients and multiple sclerosis patients. Multiple sclerosis controls were treatment-naive patients with stable or active relapsing-remitting disease fulfilling revised McDonald criteria. Bulk CD8+ and CD4+ T cells were purified by magnetic negative isolation, while CD8+ TEMRA cells were enriched using FACS. Blood was collected in EDTA tubes and processed within 24 hours, with PBMCs isolated through density gradient centrifugation. PBMCs destined for TCR sequencing were cryopreserved in liquid nitrogen and later thawed in a 37 °C water bath. Purity of sorted or isolated CD4+, CD8+ and CD8+ TEMRA cells was at least 90%.

RNA was extracted with the RNeasy kit and roughly 0.45 to 1 ug was reverse transcribed using random hexamers. The immunoSEQ multiplex PCR assay, which covers 54 Vbeta and 13 Jbeta segments, was used to amplify TCR beta CDR3 regions. PCR amplification bias was corrected by using a synthetic template baseline for primer optimization and computational correction. Under the source paper's analysis protocol: Reads were annotated to V, D and J genes per IMGT and analyzed with immunoSEQ Analyzer, keeping only productive sequences. Clonality was calculated as one minus the Shannon entropy normalized by log2 of the number of productive unique sequences. For each patient and control, public and private clones were evaluated among the 100 most prevalent clones. Susac-specific clones were defined as absent from healthy and MS cohorts, over a thousand published viral clones and other ImmuneACCESS disease sequences. TCRdb passed the public sequencing reads through fastp at Q25 and MiXCR, retaining productive beta sequences. For every CDR3 protein sequence, its rows merge into one entry that carries the most common genes and DNA. It is TCRdb's table, rather than the study itself, that gives the V and J calls and clone size. This sample has 200,000 or so distinct CDR3 sequences in its table, and nearly 95% of those were observed once. 0.093% of the sample comes from the top ten.

Points on this clonotype: Its antigen remains undetermined. Per-base quality was not reported, and no clone a single base away is much larger than it.

General findings and caveats noted by the study authors: The number of individuals in the TCR sequencing and HLA analysis was recognized as being relatively small.

Sequences were obtained from CD4+ T cells from PBMCs. This sequence originates from a human donor with multiple sclerosis. The sequence links TRBV3-1 to TRBJ2-1; a confident D gene designation cannot be given. The CDR3 sequence is CASSQDRWHEQFF. The nucleotides read TGTGCCAGCAGCCAAGACAGGTGGCATGAGCAGTTCTTC.